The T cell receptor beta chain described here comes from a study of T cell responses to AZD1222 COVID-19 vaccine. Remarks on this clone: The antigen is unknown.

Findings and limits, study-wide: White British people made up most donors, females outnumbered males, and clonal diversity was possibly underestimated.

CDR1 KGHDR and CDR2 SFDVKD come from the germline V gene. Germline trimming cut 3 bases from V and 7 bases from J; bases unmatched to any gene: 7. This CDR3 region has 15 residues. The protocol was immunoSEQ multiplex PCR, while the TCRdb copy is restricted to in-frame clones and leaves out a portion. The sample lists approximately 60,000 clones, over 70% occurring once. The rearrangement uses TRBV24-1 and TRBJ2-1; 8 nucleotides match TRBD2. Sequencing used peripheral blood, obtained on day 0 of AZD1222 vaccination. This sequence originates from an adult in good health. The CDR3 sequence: CATSDVGGAVNEQFF. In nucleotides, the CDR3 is TGTGCCACCAGTGATGTCGGGGGGGCGGTAAATGAGCAGTTCTTC.